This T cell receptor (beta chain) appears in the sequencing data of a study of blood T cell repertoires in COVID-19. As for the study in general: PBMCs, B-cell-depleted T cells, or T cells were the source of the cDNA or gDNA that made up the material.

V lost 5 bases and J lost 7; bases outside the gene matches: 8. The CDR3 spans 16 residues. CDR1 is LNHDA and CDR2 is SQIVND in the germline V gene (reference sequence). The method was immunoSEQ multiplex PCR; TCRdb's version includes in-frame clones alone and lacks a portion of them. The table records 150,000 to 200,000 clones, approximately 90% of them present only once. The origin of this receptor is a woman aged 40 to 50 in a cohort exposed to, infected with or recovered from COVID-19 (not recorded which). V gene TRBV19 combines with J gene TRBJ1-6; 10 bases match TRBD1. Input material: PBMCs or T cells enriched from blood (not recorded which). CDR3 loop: CASSPWTGGTNSPLHF. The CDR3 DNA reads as TGTGCCAGTAGTCCCTGGACAGGGGGGACCAATTCACCCCTCCACTTT. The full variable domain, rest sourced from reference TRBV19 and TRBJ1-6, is DGGITQSPKYLFRKEGQNVTLSCEQNLNHDAMYWYRQDPGQGLRLIYYSQIVNDFQKGDIAEGYSVSREKKESFPLTVTSAQKNPTAFYLCASSPWTGGTNSPLHFGNGTRLTVT.